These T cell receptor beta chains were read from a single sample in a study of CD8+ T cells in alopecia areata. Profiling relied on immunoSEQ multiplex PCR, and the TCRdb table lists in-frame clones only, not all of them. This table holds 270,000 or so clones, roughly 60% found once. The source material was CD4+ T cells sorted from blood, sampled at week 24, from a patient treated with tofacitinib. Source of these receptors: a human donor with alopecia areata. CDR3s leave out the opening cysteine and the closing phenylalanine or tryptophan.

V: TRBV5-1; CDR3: ASSLGAGQETQY
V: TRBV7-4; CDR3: ASSLVPLPTHNEQF
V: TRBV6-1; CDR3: ASSEPLQETQY
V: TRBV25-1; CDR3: ASSDPGLSGELF
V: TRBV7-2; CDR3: ASSFEMGDTQY
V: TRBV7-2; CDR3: ASSYDQGYT
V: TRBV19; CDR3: ASSLDRGHEQF
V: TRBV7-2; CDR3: ASSLGAPNEQF
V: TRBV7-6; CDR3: ASSWGSSGGPRQETQY
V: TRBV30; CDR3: AWRKEYRDTGELF
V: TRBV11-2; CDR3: ASAKEGDTTDTQY
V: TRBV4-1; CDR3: ASSFEVSYEQY
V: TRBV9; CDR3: ASSVYSGGQQF
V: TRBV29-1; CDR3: SVEEGQIYGYT
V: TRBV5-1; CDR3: ASSLVFSSKNIQY
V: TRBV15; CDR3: ATSIERDRPYT
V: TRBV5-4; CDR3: ASSTPGTGISDTQY
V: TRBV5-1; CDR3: ASKALGVQETQY
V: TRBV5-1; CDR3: ASSPLRTGPAD
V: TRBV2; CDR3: ASRDRGSYEQY
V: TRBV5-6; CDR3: ASSAHRGRIANYGYT
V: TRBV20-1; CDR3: STSVPSEQF
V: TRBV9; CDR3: ASGHRAGISGNTIY
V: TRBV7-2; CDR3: ASSFASGGLETQY
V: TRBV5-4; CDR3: ASSLKQGASSPLH
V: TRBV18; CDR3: ASSHDDGYGYT
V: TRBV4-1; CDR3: ASSQGQGAGGLH
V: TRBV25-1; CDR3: ASRWSSGTYEQY
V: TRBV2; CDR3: ASSLTGMNTEAF
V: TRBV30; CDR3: ALKSKTGPGWGTDTQY
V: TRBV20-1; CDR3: SARRSYEQY
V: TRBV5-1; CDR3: ASSLEGYYGYT
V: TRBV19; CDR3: ASSIGTSSGTDTQY